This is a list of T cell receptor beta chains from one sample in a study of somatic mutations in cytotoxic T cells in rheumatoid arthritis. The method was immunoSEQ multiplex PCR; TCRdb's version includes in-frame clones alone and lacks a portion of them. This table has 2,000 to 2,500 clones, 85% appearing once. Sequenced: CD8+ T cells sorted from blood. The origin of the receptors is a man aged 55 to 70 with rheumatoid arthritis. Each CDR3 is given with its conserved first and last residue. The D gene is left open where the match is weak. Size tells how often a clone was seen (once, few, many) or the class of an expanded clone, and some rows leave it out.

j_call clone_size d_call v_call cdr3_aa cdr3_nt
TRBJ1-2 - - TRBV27 CASSFSYGYTF TGTGCCAGCAGTTTTAGCTATGGCTACACCTTC
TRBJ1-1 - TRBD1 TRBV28 CASRTGGSNTEAFF TGTGCCAGCCGTACAGGGGGATCGAACACTGAAGCTTTCTTT
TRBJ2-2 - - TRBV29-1 CSVELGGELFF TGCAGCGTTGAACTCGGGGGGGAGCTGTTTTTT
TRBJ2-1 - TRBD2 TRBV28 CASSPAQGGSYNEQFF TGTGCCAGCAGTCCCGCGCAGGGAGGGTCCTACAATGAGCAGTTCTTC
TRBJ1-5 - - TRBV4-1 CASSLPGLSNQPQHF TGCGCCAGCAGCCTCCCGGGACTCAGCAATCAGCCCCAGCATTTT
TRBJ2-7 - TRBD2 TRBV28 CASSPPGLAGRYSYEQYF TGTGCCAGCAGTCCTCCGGGACTAGCGGGGCGCTACTCCTACGAGCAGTACTTC
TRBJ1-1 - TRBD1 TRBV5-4 CASSLGPRTGNTEAFF TGTGCCAGCAGCTTGGGACCCCGGACAGGGAACACTGAAGCTTTCTTT
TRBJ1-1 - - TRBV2 CASRDTVNTEAFF TGTGCCAGCAGGGACACCGTAAACACTGAAGCTTTCTTT
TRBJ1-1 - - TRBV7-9 CASSLGPVLSTEAFF TGTGCCAGCAGCTTAGGCCCGGTTTTAAGCACTGAAGCTTTCTTT
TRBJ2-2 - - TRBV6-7 CASSYRRLNTGELFF TGTGCCAGCAGTTACCGCAGGTTGAACACCGGGGAGCTGTTTTTT
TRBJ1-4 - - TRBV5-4 CASSLPGSDEKLFF TGTGCCAGCAGCTTGCCCGGCAGCGATGAAAAACTGTTTTTT
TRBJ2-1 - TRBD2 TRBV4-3 CASSHVAGGYNEQFF TGCGCCAGCAGCCACGTAGCGGGGGGGTACAATGAGCAGTTCTTC
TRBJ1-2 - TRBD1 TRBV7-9 CASSPGGTGFKNGYTF TGTGCCAGCAGCCCAGGAGGGACAGGGTTTAAGAATGGCTACACCTTC
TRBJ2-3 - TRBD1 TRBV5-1 CASSGGTGGYTQYF TGCGCCAGCAGCGGAGGGACAGGGGGGTATACGCAGTATTTT
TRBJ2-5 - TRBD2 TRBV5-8 CASSLGASGGDWYQETQYF TGTGCCAGCAGCTTGGGGGCTAGCGGGGGAGACTGGTACCAAGAGACCCAGTACTTC
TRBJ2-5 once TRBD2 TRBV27 CASSFGGGETQYF TGTGCCAGCAGTTTTGGCGGGGGGGAGACCCAGTACTTC